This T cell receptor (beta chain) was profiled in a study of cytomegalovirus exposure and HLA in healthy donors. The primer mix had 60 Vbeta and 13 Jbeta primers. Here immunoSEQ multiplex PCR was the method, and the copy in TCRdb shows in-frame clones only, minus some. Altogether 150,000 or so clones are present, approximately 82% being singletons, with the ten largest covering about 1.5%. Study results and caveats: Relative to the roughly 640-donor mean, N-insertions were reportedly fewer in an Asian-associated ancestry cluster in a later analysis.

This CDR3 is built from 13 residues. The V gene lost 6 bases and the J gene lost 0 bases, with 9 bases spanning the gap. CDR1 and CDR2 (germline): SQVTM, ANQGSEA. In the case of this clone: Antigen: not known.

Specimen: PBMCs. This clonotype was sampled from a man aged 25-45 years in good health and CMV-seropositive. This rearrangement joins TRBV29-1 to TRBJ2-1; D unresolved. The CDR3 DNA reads TGCAGCGTCGCCGAGGTCTCCTACAATGAGCAGTTCTTC. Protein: CSVAEVSYNEQFF.